The entry that follows covers one T cell receptor (beta chain) sequence. Per the study methods: It was from reference gene primer amplification that nucleated cell counts were estimated. Generated by immunoSEQ multiplex PCR, the TCRdb table keeps only in-frame clones and is missing some. D and trimming were read from the DNA, whereas the V and J calls and clone size are those reported in that table. The sample contains 190,000 or so clones, around nine tenths of which appear only once. The CDR3 extends over 15 amino acids. From germline, CDR1 is SGHVS and CDR2 FQNEAQ. The V and J ends lost 5 bases and 7 bases, in that order; junction bases with no gene match: 9. The data were obtained in a study of blood T cell repertoires in COVID-19. About the research overall: From the United States, Italy and Spain came samples of acute and convalescent COVID-19. PBMCs, B-cell-depleted T cells, or T cells provided the cDNA or gDNA that made up the material.

The V gene is TRBV7-8, the J gene TRBJ2-4, with TRBD2 matching 9 bases. This receptor was obtained from a woman aged 18-30 years who had recovered from COVID-19. The specimen sequenced was peripheral blood. CDR3 coding DNA: TGTGCCAGCAGCCAGGGACTGCGGGAGGGCAACATTCAGTACTTC. Translating it yields CASSQGLREGNIQYF.